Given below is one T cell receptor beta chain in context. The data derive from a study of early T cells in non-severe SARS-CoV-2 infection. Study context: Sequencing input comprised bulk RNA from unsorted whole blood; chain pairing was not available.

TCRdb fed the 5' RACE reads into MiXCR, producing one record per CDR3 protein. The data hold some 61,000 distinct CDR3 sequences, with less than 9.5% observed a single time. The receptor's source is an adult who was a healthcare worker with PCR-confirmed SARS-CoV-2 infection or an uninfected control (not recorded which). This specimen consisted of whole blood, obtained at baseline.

CDR3 loop: CASSVDRTRDDTQYF. The CDR3 DNA is TGTGCCAGCAGTGTAGATAGGACCCGCGACGATACGCAGTATTTT. The chain recombines TRBV2 with TRBJ2-3; D is unclear. CDR3 size: 15 residues. The germline gives CDR1 SNHLY, CDR2 FYNNEI. The V end was cut by 4 bases, the J end by 6 bases, with 17 bases between.